These T cell receptor beta chains were read from a single sample in a study of cytomegalovirus exposure and HLA in healthy donors. The data were produced by immunoSEQ multiplex PCR, yet TCRdb's version contains in-frame clones alone and is incomplete. This table holds around 94,000 clones, roughly 85% found once. The sample consisted of PBMCs. The receptors were sampled from a man aged 35-49 years in good health and CMV-seronegative. CDR3s include the opening cysteine and the closing phenylalanine or tryptophan. The order of the fields is clone size, V gene, D gene, J gene, CDR3 DNA, CDR3 protein. A D gene is named only where the DNA matches it firmly. Clone size is given for some rows only: seen once, a few or many times, or a class if the clone is expanded.

size: NA; V: TRBV9; D: NA; J: TRBJ2-7; DNA: TGTGCCAGCAGCCTATATTTCCGGGGGAAACCAGAGGAGCAGTACTTC; CDR3: CASSLYFRGKPEEQYF
size: NA; V: TRBV5-6; D: TRBD1; J: TRBJ1-1; DNA: TGTGCCAGCAGCTCCGGGACAGGGTTTGAAGCTTTCTTT; CDR3: CASSSGTGFEAFF
size: NA; V: TRBV9; D: TRBD2; J: TRBJ2-1; DNA: TGTGCCAGCAGCGTTTTATCTAGCGGGGACGATGAGCAGTTCTTC; CDR3: CASSVLSSGDDEQFF
size: NA; V: TRBV7-9; D: NA; J: TRBJ2-5; DNA: TGTGCCAGCAGCTTAGCCGGGGGACAAGAGACCCAGTACTTC; CDR3: CASSLAGGQETQYF
size: few; V: TRBV18; D: TRBD1; J: TRBJ1-5; DNA: TGTGCCAGCTCACCGGGACAGGGGGATAGCAATCAGCCCCAGCATTTT; CDR3: CASSPGQGDSNQPQHF
size: NA; V: TRBV4-3; D: NA; J: TRBJ2-3; DNA: TGCGCCAGCAGCCAAGAATACAGGGTTAGCACAGATACGCAGTATTTT; CDR3: CASSQEYRVSTDTQYF
size: NA; V: TRBV5-4; D: TRBD2; J: TRBJ2-2; DNA: TGTGCCAGCAGACCGGGACTAGCGGAAAACACCGGGGAGCTGTTTTTT; CDR3: CASRPGLAENTGELFF
size: NA; V: TRBV11-2; D: NA; J: TRBJ1-2; DNA: TGTGCCAGCAGCTTAGGTCACAGAAGCTATGGCTACACCTTC; CDR3: CASSLGHRSYGYTF
size: NA; V: TRBV30; D: TRBD2; J: TRBJ2-5; DNA: TGTGCCTGGAGGACTAGCGGGGGGTATTGGACCCAGTACTTC; CDR3: CAWRTSGGYWTQYF
size: NA; V: TRBV11-2; D: NA; J: TRBJ2-2; DNA: TGTGCCAGCAGCAGACAGGTATCCGGGGAGCTGTTTTTT; CDR3: CASSRQVSGELFF
size: few; V: TRBV30; D: NA; J: TRBJ1-1; DNA: TGTGCCTGGAGTCAGGGTTGGACTGAAGCTTTCTTT; CDR3: CAWSQGWTEAFF
size: NA; V: TRBV19; D: NA; J: TRBJ1-1; DNA: TGTGCCAGTAGTATGCGAGTCGAAGCTTTCTTT; CDR3: CASSMRVEAFF
size: NA; V: TRBV19; D: TRBD2; J: TRBJ2-7; DNA: TGTGCCAGTAGTACTAGCGGGGGTACCTACGAGCAGTACTTC; CDR3: CASSTSGGTYEQYF
size: NA; V: TRBV4-1; D: TRBD1; J: TRBJ1-2; DNA: TGCGCCAGCAGCCAACTCCCGGGAGGGGGCCATGGCTACACCTTC; CDR3: CASSQLPGGGHGYTF
size: NA; V: TRBV6-1; D: NA; J: TRBJ1-5; DNA: TGTGCCAGCAGTGGGTACGGTGGGGGGAATCAGCCCCAGCATTTT; CDR3: CASSGYGGGNQPQHF
size: NA; V: TRBV4-2; D: NA; J: TRBJ1-2; DNA: TGTGCCAGCAGCCTGATCGGACAAATCCTAGGCTATGGCTACACCTTC; CDR3: CASSLIGQILGYGYTF
size: NA; V: TRBV21-1; D: NA; J: TRBJ2-7; DNA: TGTGCCAGCAGCAAAGCCGGAGCGCGGGGGGACTACGAGCAGTACTTC; CDR3: CASSKAGARGDYEQYF
size: NA; V: TRBV9; D: TRBD1; J: TRBJ1-6; DNA: TGTGCCAGCAGCGTAGGACAGGGCAATTCACCCCTCCACTTT; CDR3: CASSVGQGNSPLHF
size: NA; V: TRBV4-2; D: TRBD2; J: TRBJ2-3; DNA: TGTGCCAGCAGCCAACGCATAGCGGGGGGAACCACAGATACGCAGTATTTT; CDR3: CASSQRIAGGTTDTQYF
size: NA; V: TRBV9; D: NA; J: TRBJ2-3; DNA: TGTGCCAGCAGCGTAGCTCTCACAGATACGCAGTATTTT; CDR3: CASSVALTDTQYF
size: NA; V: TRBV7-2; D: TRBD1; J: TRBJ1-2; DNA: TGTGCCAGCAGCCGCAGGACAGGGCTAAAAACTAACTATGGCTACACCTTC; CDR3: CASSRRTGLKTNYGYTF
size: NA; V: TRBV5-4; D: NA; J: TRBJ2-3; DNA: TGTGCCAGCAGCCCCGACAACACAGATACGCAGTATTTT; CDR3: CASSPDNTDTQYF
size: NA; V: TRBV5-1; D: TRBD1; J: TRBJ1-4; DNA: TGCGCCAGCAGCTTGACAGGGGTCTCAAAACTGTTTTTT; CDR3: CASSLTGVSKLFF
size: NA; V: TRBV11-2; D: NA; J: TRBJ1-4; DNA: TGTGCCAGCAGCTTAAGCCGGGGAAATGAAAAACTGTTTTTT; CDR3: CASSLSRGNEKLFF
size: once; V: TRBV27; D: NA; J: TRBJ2-2; DNA: TGTGCCAGCAGTTCCTCGACAGGATCGAACACCGGGGAGCTGTTTTTT; CDR3: CASSSSTGSNTGELFF
size: NA; V: TRBV2; D: TRBD2; J: TRBJ2-3; DNA: TGTGCCAGCAAGGAGCGGGGGCCAATTTACAGCACAGATACGCAGTATTTT; CDR3: CASKERGPIYSTDTQYF
size: NA; V: TRBV10-2; D: NA; J: TRBJ2-3; DNA: TGCGCCAGCAGGCGCGGGACCTTATTGGATACGCAGTATTTT; CDR3: CASRRGTLLDTQYF
size: NA; V: TRBV10-1; D: TRBD1; J: TRBJ2-7; DNA: TGCGCCAGCAGTGTGGACAGGGTCTCCTACGAGCAGTACTTC; CDR3: CASSVDRVSYEQYF
size: few; V: TRBV5-1; D: NA; J: TRBJ1-6; DNA: TGCGCCAGCAGCTTGTGGAGGGATTCACCCCTCCACTTT; CDR3: CASSLWRDSPLHF
size: once; V: TRBV9; D: NA; J: TRBJ1-1; DNA: TGTGCCAGCAGCGTAGCGAGTCAAACGGGGACTGAAGCTTTCTTT; CDR3: CASSVASQTGTEAFF
size: NA; V: TRBV5-1; D: TRBD2; J: TRBJ2-1; DNA: TGCGCCAGCAGCCCCCAAGGACTAGCGGGGGGGTCGCGGGATGAGCAGTTCTTC; CDR3: CASSPQGLAGGSRDEQFF
size: NA; V: TRBV18; D: NA; J: TRBJ2-1; DNA: TGTGCCAGCTCACCAAGGCAGGGGATGGATGAGCAGTTCTTC; CDR3: CASSPRQGMDEQFF
size: NA; V: TRBV5-4; D: NA; J: TRBJ2-2; DNA: TGTGCCAGCAGCTTGGACAGCCGGAACACCGGGGAGCTGTTTTTT; CDR3: CASSLDSRNTGELFF
size: NA; V: TRBV6-1; D: NA; J: TRBJ2-5; DNA: TGTGCCAGCAGCCCCTATGAAGAGACCCAGTACTTC; CDR3: CASSPYEETQYF
size: NA; V: TRBV6-1; D: NA; J: TRBJ2-7; DNA: TGTGCCAGCAGTGAAAATGCGGGGGCTCTACCCTACGAGCAGTACTTC; CDR3: CASSENAGALPYEQYF
size: medium-sized; V: TRBV7-9; D: NA; J: TRBJ2-5; DNA: TGTGCCAGCAGCAAAATTGGGGGGGGGCCGGGAGAGACCCAGTACTTC; CDR3: CASSKIGGGPGETQYF
size: NA; V: TRBV5-6; D: NA; J: TRBJ1-2; DNA: TGTGCCAGCGCGCTTGGGGCGCCAGACTATGGCTACACCTTC; CDR3: CASALGAPDYGYTF
size: NA; V: TRBV30; D: NA; J: TRBJ2-3; DNA: TGTGCCTGGAGTGTACGCCCAGCGGAGGCAGATACGCAGTATTTT; CDR3: CAWSVRPAEADTQYF
size: NA; V: TRBV27; D: TRBD1; J: TRBJ2-7; DNA: TGTGCCAGCAGCCACTCGGGGACAGCCGGGCAGGACGAGCAGTACTTC; CDR3: CASSHSGTAGQDEQYF
size: NA; V: TRBV15; D: NA; J: TRBJ1-1; DNA: TGTGCCACCAGCAGGTCTGAACTCACTGAAGCTTTCTTT; CDR3: CATSRSELTEAFF
size: NA; V: TRBV6-5; D: NA; J: TRBJ2-3; DNA: TGTGCCAGCAGTTACGAGGCAGTCGGATTTAGTACGCAGTATTTT; CDR3: CASSYEAVGFSTQYF
size: NA; V: TRBV4-3; D: TRBD2; J: TRBJ2-1; DNA: TGCGCCAGCAGCCAAGATCTTCGCCTAGCGGGGGGGTACAATGAGCAGTTCTTC; CDR3: CASSQDLRLAGGYNEQFF
size: NA; V: TRBV7-9; D: TRBD1; J: TRBJ1-3; DNA: TGTGCCAGCGGCATGGGACAGGCGGGGGGAAACACCATATATTTT; CDR3: CASGMGQAGGNTIYF
size: few; V: TRBV27; D: TRBD1; J: TRBJ2-1; DNA: TGTGCCAGCAGTAGCTTCCTGGACAGGGTGTACAATGAGCAGTTCTTC; CDR3: CASSSFLDRVYNEQFF
size: few; V: TRBV2; D: NA; J: TRBJ1-2; DNA: TGTGCCGGTGAGAGGGCTCCACCCTATGGCTACACCTTC; CDR3: CAGERAPPYGYTF
size: NA; V: TRBV4-1; D: TRBD2; J: TRBJ2-3; DNA: TGCGCCAGCAGCCGGACTAGCGGGGGGCTCACAGATACGCAGTATTTT; CDR3: CASSRTSGGLTDTQYF
size: NA; V: TRBV6-1; D: NA; J: TRBJ1-2; DNA: TGTGCCAGCAGTGGATCACAGGGAACCTATGGCTACACCTTC; CDR3: CASSGSQGTYGYTF
size: NA; V: TRBV7-2; D: NA; J: TRBJ1-5; DNA: TGTGCCAGCAGCTTAGTATTCTCAGGGAAAGATCAGCCCCAGCATTTT; CDR3: CASSLVFSGKDQPQHF
size: NA; V: TRBV7-9; D: NA; J: TRBJ2-7; DNA: TGTGCCAGCAGCCAGACAGACTCCTACGAGCAGTACTTC; CDR3: CASSQTDSYEQYF
size: NA; V: TRBV28; D: TRBD1; J: TRBJ2-5; DNA: TGTGCCAGCAGTCGTGGGGGCAGGGGGTTAGAGGAAGAGACCCAGTACTTC; CDR3: CASSRGGRGLEEETQYF
size: NA; V: TRBV9; D: NA; J: TRBJ2-3; DNA: TGTGCCAGCAGCGTAATCTCCGCGGGGAGCACAGATACGCAGTATTTT; CDR3: CASSVISAGSTDTQYF
size: NA; V: TRBV5-1; D: TRBD1; J: TRBJ1-1; DNA: TGCGCCAGCAGCTTGACAGGGGGTTCGACTGAAGCTTTCTTT; CDR3: CASSLTGGSTEAFF
size: once; V: TRBV6-5; D: TRBD1; J: TRBJ1-2; DNA: TGTGCCAGCAGCAGGACAGGACGGTATGGCTACACCTTC; CDR3: CASSRTGRYGYTF
size: NA; V: TRBV27; D: NA; J: TRBJ1-1; DNA: TGTGCCAGCAGTTACCAGGGACCGGGAGCTGAAGCTTTCTTT; CDR3: CASSYQGPGAEAFF